The 32 T cell receptor beta chains below all came from one sample that was sequenced in a study of cytotoxic CD8 clonotypes in ibrutinib-treated CLL. Here immunoSEQ multiplex PCR was the method, and the copy in TCRdb shows in-frame clones only, minus some. The sample includes approximately 320,000 clones, about 61% of them seen just once. The sample here was PBMCs, taken after 36 months of ibrutinib treatment. These receptors were collected from a human donor with chronic lymphocytic leukemia.

The chain employs TRBV5-1 and TRBJ2-3, with D possibly TRBD2 on 6 matching bases. Germline-derived CDR1 and CDR2 are SGHRS and YFSETQ. The CDR3 spans 14 residues. Trimming cost V 0 bases and J 3 bases, with 8 bases left between them. The CDR3 protein is CASSLGRVTDTQYF. The CDR3 nucleotides are TGCGCCAGCAGCTTGGGGAGGGTAACAGATACGCAGTATTTT.

The V and J genes are TRBV29-1 and TRBJ2-1, with 14 bases aligning to TRBD2. The J segment lost 4 bases and the V segment lost 2 bases, leaving 7 bases of the junction unmatched. Looked up from germline, CDR1 is SQVTM and CDR2 is ANQGSEA. The CDR3 length is 17 residues. For the CDR3, the DNA is TGCAGCGTTGAACCCTCGACTAGCGGGGGGGGGTACAATGAGCAGTTCTTC. Residues: CSVEPSTSGGGYNEQFF.

The chain employs TRBV29-1 and TRBJ2-3; 7 nucleotides agree with TRBD2. In germline, CDR1 is SQVTM, CDR2 ANQGSEA. This CDR3 has 16 amino acids. J lost 3 bases, V lost 7 bases, and 16 bases had no gene match. For the CDR3, the DNA is TGCAGCGCCATACCCGGACTAGGGCAGGATACAGATACGCAGTATTTT. Encoded protein: CSAIPGLGQDTDTQYF.

This clone came up a few times. This chain uses TRBV5-5 with TRBJ2-5; no clear D. V shed 4 bases and J shed 5 bases, with 12 bases lying between them. The CDR3 consists of 13 residues. CDR1 SGHKS and CDR2 YYEKEE come from the germline V gene (reference sequence). CDR3 residues: CASSRLPGETQYF. DNA for the CDR3: TGTGCCAGCAGCAGGCTGCCCGGGGAGACCCAGTACTTC.

The rearrangement links TRBV18 to TRBJ2-6, with 8 nucleotides matching TRBD1. Germline loops: CDR1 KGHSH, CDR2 LQKENI. The CDR3 covers 18 residues. With V trimmed by 2 bases and J by 0 bases, 6 bases remained unmatched. The DNA for the CDR3 is TGTGCCAGCTCACCATTCGGGACAGGAAACTCTGGGGCCAACGTCCTGACTTTC. The encoded protein is CASSPFGTGNSGANVLTF.

This clone was counted between two and nine times. This rearrangement joins TRBV19 to TRBJ2-3; no clear D gene. CDR3 length: 12 amino acids. CDR1 and CDR2 from the germline V gene are LNHDA and SQIVND (reference sequence). The germline V and J ends were trimmed by 1 base and 7 bases, with 6 bases remaining between them. CDR3 sequence: CASSIVRHTQYF. The DNA for the CDR3 is TGTGCCAGTAGTATAGTGCGACATACGCAGTATTTT.

This chain uses TRBV4-1 with TRBJ1-2; a weak D match, TRBD1 (6 bases). Looked up from germline, CDR1 is MGHRA and CDR2 is YSYEKL. The CDR3 runs to 16 residues. The V end was cut by 2 bases, the J end by 5 bases, with 18 bases between. The CDR3 DNA is TGCGCCAGCAGCCAACCCACTGCAGGGAGGGGGTATGGCTACACCTTC. It is translated as CASSQPTAGRGYGYTF.

CDR3 nucleotides: TGTGCCAGCAGCTTAGGGACAGGACAGAACTACGAGCAGTACTTC. As protein: CASSLGTGQNYEQYF. V gene TRBV7-6 combines with J gene TRBJ2-7; 7 bases are a match to TRBD1. V lost 1 base to trimming and J lost 3 bases; unmatched junction nucleotides: 6. Germline V CDR1 and CDR2: SGHVS, FNYEAQ. This CDR3 is built from 15 residues.

For the CDR3, the DNA is TGCGCCAGCAGCTTGGACCACACCGGGGAGCTGTTTTTT. Protein: CASSLDHTGELFF. The chain couples TRBV5-1 to TRBJ2-2; no clear D gene. With 0 bases removed from V and 3 bases from J, the gap between germline ends came to 3 bases. The CDR3 consists of 13 residues. Germline V gene data show CDR1 as SGHRS and CDR2 as YFSETQ.

The chain uses TRBV28 and TRBJ2-5, with D perhaps given as TRBD1 or TRBD2 (5 bases each). The V gene lost 11 bases and the J gene lost 4 bases, with 26 bases spanning the gap. Germline-derived CDR1 and CDR2 are MDHEN and SYDVKM. This CDR3 has 16 amino acids. CDR3 in DNA: TGTGCCGCCTCGCGTTCGGGGCGAGCGGTTCTAGAGACCCAGTACTTC. This codes for CAASRSGRAVLETQYF.

Points on this clone: Distinct nucleotide sequences in the sample also encode this CDR3. The V call is TRBV29-1, the J call TRBJ2-3; the D is unclear. The V and J ends lost 0 bases and 3 bases respectively, with 4 bases between them. Germline V gene data show CDR1 as SQVTM and CDR2 as ANQGSEA. This CDR3 region has 12 residues. CDR3 DNA: TGCAGCGTTGAAGATAGTACAGATACGCAGTATTTT. As protein: CSVEDSTDTQYF.

This chain joins TRBV11-2 and TRBJ2-3; D call uncertain. Trimming stripped 1 base from V and 0 bases from J, with 8 bases between. The CDR3 sequence is 15 residues long. The V gene's germline CDR1 is SGHAT and CDR2 FQNNGV. The CDR3 region has the DNA TGTGCCAGCAGCTTAGTCCGTGTCAGCACAGATACGCAGTATTTT. Translated, it gives CASSLVRVSTDTQYF.

The chain is built from TRBV13 and TRBJ2-1, with D maybe TRBD1 (6 bases). The V gene's germline CDR1 is PRHDT and CDR2 FYEKMQ (reference sequence). Deletions cut 5 bases from V and 2 bases from J, with 13 bases between. There are 15 residues in the CDR3. The CDR3 protein is CASSARTEAYNEQFF. For the CDR3, the DNA is TGTGCCAGCAGCGCCCGGACAGAAGCCTACAATGAGCAGTTCTTC. Combining the CDR3 with reference TRBV13 and TRBJ2-1 gives the whole variable domain AAGVIQSPRHLIKEKRETATLKCYPIPRHDTVYWYQQGPGQDPQFLISFYEKMQSDKGSIPDRFSAQQFSDYHSELNMSSLELGDSALYFCASSARTEAYNEQFFGPGTRLTVL.

The chain couples TRBV20-1 to TRBJ1-1; 9 bases align to TRBD1. V shed 6 bases and J 8 bases; nucleotides not matched to a gene: 4. The germline V gene has CDR1 DFQATT and CDR2 SNEGSKA (reference sequence). The CDR3 has 11 amino acids. The CDR3 loop is CSAGTGLEAFF. For the CDR3, the DNA is TGCAGTGCGGGGACAGGGCTCGAAGCTTTCTTT.

This clone was seen a few times. The CDR3 DNA reads TGTGCCAGCAGCTTCGGCCTCCTGGGGGACATTCAGTACTTC. This translates into CASSFGLLGDIQYF. The chain combines TRBV13 with TRBJ2-4; D is possibly TRBD1 or TRBD2 (5 bases each). Germline loops: CDR1 PRHDT, CDR2 FYEKMQ (reference sequence). The CDR3 is 14 amino acids. Trimming left V 3 bases short and J 8 bases short, with 14 bases between.

The CDR3 protein is CAGNAWGGDNEQFF. In nucleotides, the CDR3 is TGTGCCGGAAATGCGTGGGGAGGCGACAATGAGCAGTTCTTC. The chain joins TRBV7-8 to TRBJ2-1; a weak D match, TRBD2 (6 bases). The CDR3 contains 14 residues. V lost 11 bases, J lost 5 bases, and 19 bases lay in between. Per the germline V gene, CDR1 is SGHVS and CDR2 is FQNEAQ.

J is TRBJ1-2 and V is TRBV5-1, with 9 bases lining up with TRBD1. With 0 bases clipped from V and 4 bases from J, the junction kept 1 base outside the gene matches. This CDR3 spans 14 amino acids. Germline CDR1 and CDR2: SGHRS and YFSETQ. The CDR3 protein is CASSLGTGVYGYTF. DNA of the CDR3: TGCGCCAGCAGCTTGGGGACAGGGGTCTATGGCTACACCTTC.

The chain has TRBV20-1 and TRBJ1-1; D call uncertain. Germline-derived CDR1 and CDR2 are DFQATT and SNEGSKA (reference sequence). This CDR3 region has 11 residues. The germline V and J ends were trimmed by 3 bases and 5 bases, with 7 bases remaining between them. The CDR3 protein is CSASKGTEAFF. DNA of the CDR3: TGCAGTGCTAGCAAGGGAACTGAAGCTTTCTTT.

This clone was seen more than once but under ten times. The chain has TRBV5-1 and TRBJ2-3, with D perhaps being TRBD1 or TRBD2 (6 bases each). Looked up from germline, CDR1 is SGHRS and CDR2 is YFSETQ. Trimming shortened V by 3 bases and J by 2 bases, and 13 bases separated the two germline ends. This CDR3 has 15 amino acids. The CDR3 loop reads CASSSYGGFTDTQYF. The CDR3, as DNA: TGCGCCAGCAGCTCGTACGGGGGCTTCACAGATACGCAGTATTTT.

This chain links TRBV6-1 with TRBJ1-3, with TRBD1 matching over 9 bases. Germline assignment: CDR1 MNHNS and CDR2 SASEGT. V lost 2 bases and J lost 2; bases outside the gene matches: 13. This CDR3 spans 19 amino acids. CDR3 in DNA: TGTGCCAGCAGTGAACCCCGTGGCCCGGGGACAGGGCCTGGAAACACCATATATTTT. Its translation: CASSEPRGPGTGPGNTIYF.

The CDR3 DNA reads TGTGCCAGTAGTATTGAGGCAGGGGGCATCTACAATGAGCAGTTCTTC. It is translated as CASSIEAGGIYNEQFF. The chain carries TRBV19 and TRBJ2-1, with 8 bases matching TRBD1. Germline CDR1 is LNHDA and CDR2 is SQIVND (reference sequence). The CDR3 runs to 16 residues. J lost 3 bases, V lost 3 bases, and 7 bases had no gene match.

The genes are TRBV27 and TRBJ2-1; D may be TRBD1 or TRBD2 (5 bases each). Trimming removed 5 bases at V and 7 bases at J, with 9 bases between. Looked up from germline, CDR1 is MNHEY and CDR2 is SMNVEV (reference sequence). The CDR3 sequence is 12 residues long. The CDR3 DNA follows: TGTGCCAGCAGTAATGGGGGTAATGAGCAGTTCTTC. Translating gives CASSNGGNEQFF.

The V gene is TRBV5-5, the J gene TRBJ2-7; TRBD1 is a possible D gene (6 bases). There are 14 residues in the CDR3. Per germline, CDR1 SGHKS and CDR2 YYEKEE (reference sequence). V was trimmed by 0 bases and J by 4 bases, leaving 11 bases between them. The DNA of the CDR3 is TGTGCCAGCAGCTTGGTGCAGGGGCCTTACGAGCAGTACTTC. Its translation: CASSLVQGPYEQYF.

V is TRBV6-4 and J is TRBJ2-1; D not certain. In germline, CDR1 is MRHNA, CDR2 SNTAGT. V shed 0 bases and J shed 7 bases, with 1 base lying between them. The CDR3 is 11 residues long. CDR3 in amino acids: CASSDSNEQFF. In DNA, the CDR3 is TGTGCCAGCAGTGACTCGAATGAGCAGTTCTTC.

The chain employs TRBV19 and TRBJ2-7, with 11 bases matching TRBD1. Losses at the gene ends were 3 bases for V and 2 bases for J; bases not matched to a gene: 3. Germline V gene sequence: CDR1 LNHDA, CDR2 SQIVND (reference sequence). CDR3 size: 15 residues. DNA of the CDR3: TGTGCCAGTAGTATCCGGGGACAGGGGGCCTACGAGCAGTACTTC. Amino acid sequence: CASSIRGQGAYEQYF.

The sample holds a few counts of this clone. Additional DNA sequences in this sample encode the identical CDR3. V is TRBV9 and J is TRBJ2-3, with unresolved D. Germline lookup yields CDR1 SGDLS and CDR2 YYNGEE. This CDR3 has 11 amino acids. Trimming pared 3 bases from V and 3 bases from J, leaving 2 bases between. As DNA, the CDR3 is TGTGCCAGCAGCGCTACAGATACGCAGTATTTT. Translated, it gives CASSATDTQYF.

The chain uses TRBV4-1 and TRBJ2-3, with 9 bases lining up with TRBD2. Germline V lookup: CDR1 MGHRA, CDR2 YSYEKL. V lost 0 bases, J lost 2 bases, and 9 bases stayed unmatched. CDR3 length: 18 residues. The CDR3 is CASSQEPSSGGFTDTQYF. The CDR3 coding sequence is TGCGCCAGCAGCCAAGAGCCGAGTAGCGGGGGCTTCACAGATACGCAGTATTTT.

The rearrangement joins TRBV18 to TRBJ2-3, with 9 positions matching TRBD2. This CDR3 spans 16 amino acids. J gave up 3 bases and V 2 bases, and 6 bases lay outside the gene matches. From germline, CDR1 is KGHSH and CDR2 LQKENI. The CDR3 here is CASSPMAGGPTDTQYF. The DNA for the CDR3 is TGTGCCAGCTCACCAATGGCGGGGGGGCCAACAGATACGCAGTATTTT.

The chain is built from TRBV7-6 and TRBJ2-7; 7 nucleotides align to TRBD1. Looked up from germline, CDR1 is SGHVS and CDR2 is FNYEAQ. V dropped 4 bases and J dropped 0; count of bases not matched to a gene: 3. This CDR3 region has 14 residues. CDR3 protein: CASSSSGGSYEQYF. The CDR3, as DNA: TGTGCCAGCAGCTCATCAGGGGGCTCCTACGAGCAGTACTTC.

The V gene is TRBV7-3, the J gene TRBJ1-6, with no clear D. The germline V gene encodes CDR1 SGHTA and CDR2 FQGTGA. Trimming took 4 bases from V and 14 from J, leaving 6 bases between them. The CDR3 has 10 amino acids. The CDR3 region has the DNA TGTGCCAGCAGCTCCAGGTCCCTCCACTTT. Its protein is CASSSRSLHF.

This clone was observed a single time. J is TRBJ2-7 and V is TRBV19; TRBD2 matches 9 bases. CDR3 size: 16 residues. With 4 bases clipped from V and 6 bases from J, the junction kept 13 bases outside the gene matches. CDR1 and CDR2 (germline): LNHDA, SQIVND (reference sequence). CDR3 in amino acids: CASSTLGAGGPGEQYF. The CDR3 DNA sequence: TGTGCCAGTAGTACGCTAGGCGCGGGAGGGCCGGGCGAGCAGTACTTC. Full variable domain (missing parts from reference TRBV19 and TRBJ2-7): DGGITQSPKYLFRKEGQNVTLSCEQNLNHDAMYWYRQDPGQGLRLIYYSQIVNDFQKGDIAEGYSVSREKKESFPLTVTSAQKNPTAFYLCASSTLGAGGPGEQYFGPGTRLTVT.

This clone was seen just once. The J gene is TRBJ2-6, the V gene TRBV7-3; 7 bases are shared with TRBD1. Germline CDR1 SGHTA, CDR2 FQGTGA. This CDR3 region has 15 residues. V was pared by 4 bases and J by 4 bases, with 4 bases of the junction left unmatched. CDR3 DNA sequence: TGTGCCAGCAGCTCACAGGGGATCGGGGCCAACGTCCTGACTTTC. The encoded protein is CASSSQGIGANVLTF.